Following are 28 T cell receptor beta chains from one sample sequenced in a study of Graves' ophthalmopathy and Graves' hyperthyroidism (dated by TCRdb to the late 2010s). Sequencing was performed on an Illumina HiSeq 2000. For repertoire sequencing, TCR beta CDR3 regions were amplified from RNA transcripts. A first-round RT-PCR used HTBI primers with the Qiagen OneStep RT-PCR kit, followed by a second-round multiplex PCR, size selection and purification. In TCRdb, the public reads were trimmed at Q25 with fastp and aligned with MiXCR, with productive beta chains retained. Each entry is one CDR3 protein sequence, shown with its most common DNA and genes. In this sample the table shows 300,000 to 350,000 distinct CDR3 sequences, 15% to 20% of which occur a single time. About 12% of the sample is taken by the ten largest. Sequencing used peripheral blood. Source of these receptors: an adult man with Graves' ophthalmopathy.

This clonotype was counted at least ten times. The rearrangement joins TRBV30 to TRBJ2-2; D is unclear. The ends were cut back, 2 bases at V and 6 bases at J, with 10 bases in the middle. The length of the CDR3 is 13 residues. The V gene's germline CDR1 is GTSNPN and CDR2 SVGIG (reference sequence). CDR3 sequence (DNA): TGTGCCTGGAGTCGAACTCGGGCCGGGGAGCTGTTTTTT. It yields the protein CAWSRTRAGELFF.

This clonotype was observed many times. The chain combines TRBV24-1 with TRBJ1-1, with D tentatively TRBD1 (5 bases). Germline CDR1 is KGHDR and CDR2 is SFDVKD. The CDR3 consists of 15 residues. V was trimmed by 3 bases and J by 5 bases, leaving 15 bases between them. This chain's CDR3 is CATSDTRDRGTEAFF. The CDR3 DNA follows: TGTGCCACCAGTGATACCAGGGATCGCGGTACTGAAGCTTTCTTT.

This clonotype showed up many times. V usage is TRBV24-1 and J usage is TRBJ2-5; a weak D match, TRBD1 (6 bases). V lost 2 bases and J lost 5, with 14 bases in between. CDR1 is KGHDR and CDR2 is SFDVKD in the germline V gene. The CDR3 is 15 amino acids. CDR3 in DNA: TGTGCCACCAGTGATTCAGACAGGAATCGGGAGACCCAGTACTTC. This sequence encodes CATSDSDRNRETQYF.

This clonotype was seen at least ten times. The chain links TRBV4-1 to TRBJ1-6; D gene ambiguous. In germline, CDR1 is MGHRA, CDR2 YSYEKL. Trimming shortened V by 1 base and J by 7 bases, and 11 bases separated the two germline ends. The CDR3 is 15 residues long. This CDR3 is CASSQVTATNSPLHF. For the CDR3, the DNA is TGCGCCAGCAGCCAAGTGACGGCGACAAATTCACCCCTCCACTTT.

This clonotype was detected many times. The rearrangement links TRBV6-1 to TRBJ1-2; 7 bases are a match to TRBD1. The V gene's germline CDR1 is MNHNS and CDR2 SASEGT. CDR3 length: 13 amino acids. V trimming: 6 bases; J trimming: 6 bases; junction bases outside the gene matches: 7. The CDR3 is CASSLQGLNGYTF. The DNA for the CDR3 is TGTGCCAGCAGCCTACAGGGGTTGAATGGCTACACCTTC.

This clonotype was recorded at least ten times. DNA for the CDR3: TGTGCCAGCTCAACCAACATCCCTAGCGGGAGTAAAGAGCAGTACTTC. Translating gives CASSTNIPSGSKEQYF. The genes are TRBV18 and TRBJ2-7; TRBD2 aligns across 10 bases. J lost 7 bases, V lost 5 bases, and 14 bases had no gene match. This CDR3 region has 16 residues. From germline, CDR1 is KGHSH and CDR2 LQKENI.

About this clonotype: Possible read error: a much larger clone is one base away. The CDR3 spells CVSSQLVNTGELFF. In nucleotides, the CDR3 is TGCGTCAGCAGCCAGCTTGTAAACACCGGGGAGCTGTTTTTT. The chain uses TRBV4-3 and TRBJ2-2, with D hard to call. Germline V gives CDR1 LGHNA, CDR2 YSLEER. CDR3 length: 14 amino acids.

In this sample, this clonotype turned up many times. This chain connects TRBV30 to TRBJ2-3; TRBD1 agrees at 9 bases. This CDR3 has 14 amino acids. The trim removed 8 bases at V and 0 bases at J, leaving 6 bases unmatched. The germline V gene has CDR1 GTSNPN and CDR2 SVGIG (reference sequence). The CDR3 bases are TGTGCCACAGGGACAGGGTTTAGCACAGATACGCAGTATTTT. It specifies CATGTGFSTDTQYF.

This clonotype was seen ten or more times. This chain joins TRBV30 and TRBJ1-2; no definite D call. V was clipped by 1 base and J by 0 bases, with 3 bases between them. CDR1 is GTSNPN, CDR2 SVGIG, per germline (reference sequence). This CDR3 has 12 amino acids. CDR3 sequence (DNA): TGTGCCTGGAGTGAAACTAACTATGGCTACACCTTC. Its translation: CAWSETNYGYTF. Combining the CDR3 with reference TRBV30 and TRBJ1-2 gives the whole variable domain SQTIHQWPATLVQPVGSPLSLECTVEGTSNPNLYWYRQAAGRGLQLLFYSVGIGQISSEVPQNLSASRPQDRQFILSSKKLLLSDSGFYLCAWSETNYGYTFGSGTRLTVV.

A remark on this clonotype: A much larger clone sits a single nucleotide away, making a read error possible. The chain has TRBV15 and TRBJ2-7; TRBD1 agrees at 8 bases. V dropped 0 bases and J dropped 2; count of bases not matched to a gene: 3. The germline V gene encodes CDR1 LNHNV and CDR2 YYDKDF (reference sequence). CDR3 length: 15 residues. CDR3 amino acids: CATSRDRTGPYEQYF. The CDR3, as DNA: TGTGCCACCAGCAGAGATCGGACAGGGCCCTACGAGCAGTACTTC.

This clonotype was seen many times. The CDR3 sequence is CASSQARGDSEQYF. The DNA for the CDR3 is TGCGCCAGCAGCCAAGCGCGAGGGGATAGCGAGCAGTACTTC. The chain couples TRBV4-1 to TRBJ2-7; D is possibly TRBD1 or TRBD2 (5 bases each). Germline lookup yields CDR1 MGHRA and CDR2 YSYEKL. Between the trimmed V and J ends, which lost 1 base and 6 bases, there was a span of 13 bases. This CDR3 comprises 14 residues.

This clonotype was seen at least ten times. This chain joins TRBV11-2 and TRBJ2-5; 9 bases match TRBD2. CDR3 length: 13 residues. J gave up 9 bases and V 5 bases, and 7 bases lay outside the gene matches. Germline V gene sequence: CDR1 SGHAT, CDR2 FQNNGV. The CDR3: CASSPSGGGAQYF. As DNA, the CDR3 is TGTGCCAGCAGCCCATCGGGCGGGGGGGCCCAGTACTTC.

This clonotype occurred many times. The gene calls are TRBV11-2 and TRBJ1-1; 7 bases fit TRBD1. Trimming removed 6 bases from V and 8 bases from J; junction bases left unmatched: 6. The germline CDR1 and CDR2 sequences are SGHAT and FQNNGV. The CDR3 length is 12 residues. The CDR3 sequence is CASSNRGSEAFF. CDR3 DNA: TGTGCCAGCAGTAACAGGGGCTCCGAAGCTTTCTTT.

CDR3 sequence: CASSEYWDRGGVAEAFF. The CDR3 nucleotides read TGTGCCAGCAGTGAATATTGGGACAGGGGTGGGGTAGCTGAAGCTTTCTTT. The chain is built from TRBV25-1 and TRBJ1-1, with 10 bases aligning to TRBD1. CDR3 length: 17 residues. CDR1 is MGHDK and CDR2 is SYGVNS in the germline V gene. V was clipped by 0 bases and J by 6 bases; unmatched bases: 10.

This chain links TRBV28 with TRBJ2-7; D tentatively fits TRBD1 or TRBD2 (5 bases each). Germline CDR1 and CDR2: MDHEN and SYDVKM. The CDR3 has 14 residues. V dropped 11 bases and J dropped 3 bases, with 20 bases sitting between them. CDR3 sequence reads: CASSLGDINYEQYF. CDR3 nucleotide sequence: TGTGCCTCCTCCCTGGGGGATATCAACTACGAGCAGTACTTC.

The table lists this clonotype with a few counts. In DNA form, the CDR3 reads TGTGCCAGCATGACGGCAACTAGCAATCAGCCCCAGCATTTT. This translates into CASMTATSNQPQHF. The rearrangement joins TRBV6-1 to TRBJ1-5; D call uncertain. This CDR3 has 14 amino acids. Germline CDR1 is MNHNS and CDR2 is SASEGT. V was clipped by 7 bases and J by 0 bases, with 10 bases between them.

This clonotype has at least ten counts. CDR3 sequence (DNA): TGTGCCAGCAGCCCGAGGGAGGGGGCGACTGAAGCTTTCTTT. Its translation: CASSPREGATEAFF. This chain links TRBV3-1 with TRBJ1-1; 7 bases line up with TRBD1. There are 14 residues in the CDR3. Germline V gene sequence: CDR1 LGHDT, CDR2 YNNKEL (reference sequence). V lost 4 bases to trimming and J lost 5 bases; unmatched junction nucleotides: 7.

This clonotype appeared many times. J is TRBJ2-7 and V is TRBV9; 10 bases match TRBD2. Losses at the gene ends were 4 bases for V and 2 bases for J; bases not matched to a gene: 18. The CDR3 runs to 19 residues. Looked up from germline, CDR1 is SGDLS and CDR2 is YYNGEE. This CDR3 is CASSRAPPGLLAGAYEQYF. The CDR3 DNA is TGTGCCAGCAGCAGAGCCCCCCCCGGACTGCTAGCGGGGGCCTACGAGCAGTACTTC. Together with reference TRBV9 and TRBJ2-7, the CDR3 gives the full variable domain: DSGVTQTPKHLITATGQRVTLRCSPRSGDLSVYWYQQSLDQGLQFLIQYYNGEERAKGNILERFSAQQFPDLHSELNLSSLELGDSALYFCASSRAPPGLLAGAYEQYFGPGTRLTVT.

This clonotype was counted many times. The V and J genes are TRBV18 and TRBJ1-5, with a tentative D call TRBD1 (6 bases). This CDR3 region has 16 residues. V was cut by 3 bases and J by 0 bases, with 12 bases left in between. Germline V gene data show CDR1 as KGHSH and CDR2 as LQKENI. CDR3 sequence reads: CASSPRTVYSNQPQHF. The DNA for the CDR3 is TGTGCCAGCTCACCGCGGACAGTTTATAGCAATCAGCCCCAGCATTTT.

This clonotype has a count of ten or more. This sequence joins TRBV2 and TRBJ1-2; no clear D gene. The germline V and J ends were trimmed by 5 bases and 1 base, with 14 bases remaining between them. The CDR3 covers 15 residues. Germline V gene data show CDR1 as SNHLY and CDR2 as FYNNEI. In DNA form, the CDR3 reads TGTGCCAGCAGTAGTGAACGCCAGTTTAACTATGGCTACACCTTC. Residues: CASSSERQFNYGYTF.

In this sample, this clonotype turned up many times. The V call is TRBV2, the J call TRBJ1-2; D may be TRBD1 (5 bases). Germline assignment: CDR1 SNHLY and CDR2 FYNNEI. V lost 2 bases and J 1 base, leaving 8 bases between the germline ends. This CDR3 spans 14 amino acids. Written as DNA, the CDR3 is TGTGCCAGCAGTGAAAACAGGAGTAACTATGGCTACACCTTC. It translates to CASSENRSNYGYTF.

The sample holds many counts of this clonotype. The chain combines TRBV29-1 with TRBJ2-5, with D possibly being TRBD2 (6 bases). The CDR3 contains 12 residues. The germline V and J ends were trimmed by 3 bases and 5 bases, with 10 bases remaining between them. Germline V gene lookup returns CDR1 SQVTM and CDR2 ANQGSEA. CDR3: CSVDSGSETQYF. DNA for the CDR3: TGCAGCGTTGACTCCGGGAGTGAGACCCAGTACTTC.

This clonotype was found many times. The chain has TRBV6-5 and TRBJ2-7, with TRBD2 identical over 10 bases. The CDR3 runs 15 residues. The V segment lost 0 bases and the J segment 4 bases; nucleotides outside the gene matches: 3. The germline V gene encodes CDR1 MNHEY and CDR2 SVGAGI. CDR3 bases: TGTGCCAGCAGTTACTCGTCTAGCGGGAGTTACGAGCAGTACTTC. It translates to CASSYSSSGSYEQYF.

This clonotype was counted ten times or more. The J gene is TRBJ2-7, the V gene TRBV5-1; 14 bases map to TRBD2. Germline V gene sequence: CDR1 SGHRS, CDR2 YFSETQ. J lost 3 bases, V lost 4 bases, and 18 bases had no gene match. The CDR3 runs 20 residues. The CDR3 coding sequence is TGCGCCAGCAGCATAGGGACTAGCGGGGGAGAACCCCGAAGAAACTACGAGCAGTACTTC. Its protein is CASSIGTSGGEPRRNYEQYF.

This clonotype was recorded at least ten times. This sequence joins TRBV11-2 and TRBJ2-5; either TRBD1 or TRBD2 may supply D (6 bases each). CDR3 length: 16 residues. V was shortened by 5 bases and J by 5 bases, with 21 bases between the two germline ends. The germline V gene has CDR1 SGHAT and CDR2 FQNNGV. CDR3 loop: CASSRTRQRGLETQYF. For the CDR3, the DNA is TGTGCCAGCAGCCGCACGCGGCAACGGGGGCTGGAGACCCAGTACTTC.

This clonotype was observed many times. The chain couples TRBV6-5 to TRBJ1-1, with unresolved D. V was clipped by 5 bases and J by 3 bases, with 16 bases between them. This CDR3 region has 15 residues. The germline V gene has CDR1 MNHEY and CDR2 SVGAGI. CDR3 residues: CASSPSSGIHTEAFF. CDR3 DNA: TGTGCCAGCAGTCCGTCTTCGGGTATTCACACTGAAGCTTTCTTT.

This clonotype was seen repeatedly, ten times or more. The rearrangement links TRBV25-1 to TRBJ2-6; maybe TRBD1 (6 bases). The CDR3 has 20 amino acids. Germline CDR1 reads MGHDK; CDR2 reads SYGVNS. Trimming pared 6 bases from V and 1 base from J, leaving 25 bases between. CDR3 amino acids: CASSSSWFGQGRSGANVLTF. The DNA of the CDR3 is TGTGCCAGCAGCTCTAGCTGGTTCGGGCAGGGGAGATCTGGGGCCAACGTCCTGACTTTC.

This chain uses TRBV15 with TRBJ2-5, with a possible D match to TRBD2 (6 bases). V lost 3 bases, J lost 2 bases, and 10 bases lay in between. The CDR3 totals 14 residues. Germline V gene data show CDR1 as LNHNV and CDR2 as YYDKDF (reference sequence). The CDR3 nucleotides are TGTGCCACCAGCAGCCGGGACTCACAAGAGACCCAGTACTTC. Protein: CATSSRDSQETQYF.